This T cell receptor (beta chain) was sequenced in a study of blood T cell repertoires in COVID-19. V gave up 4 bases and J gave up 2 bases; unmatched junction bases: 9. CDR1 and CDR2 (germline): SGHRS, YFSETQ. The CDR3 has 18 amino acids. Ages ranged from about 18 to 89 years, with residence in 20 to 30 US areas. The study assigned cohorts using participant-reported clinical history. Recovered participants had two consecutive negative NP/OP PCR tests, healthcare professional clearance, or symptom resolution. Produced via immunoSEQ multiplex PCR; TCRdb's table is partial and in-frame only. The sample lists 350,000 to 400,000 clones, over 75% occurring once.

The receptor was isolated from a woman aged 25 to 39 who had recovered from COVID-19. The sequenced material came from PBMCs or T cells enriched from blood (not recorded which). V and J are TRBV5-1 and TRBJ2-2; 12 bases are a match to TRBD2. The CDR3 bases are TGCGCCAGCAGCCCGAGGCCCGGACTAGCGGGAAACACCGGGGAGCTGTTTTTT. This translates into CASSPRPGLAGNTGELFF. The full variable domain, its missing parts supplied by reference TRBV5-1 and TRBJ2-2, is KAGVTQTPRYLIKTRGQQVTLSCSPISGHRSVSWYQQTPGQGLQFLFEYFSETQRNKGNFPGRFSGRQFSNSRSEMNVSTLELGDSALYLCASSPRPGLAGNTGELFFGEGSRLTVL.